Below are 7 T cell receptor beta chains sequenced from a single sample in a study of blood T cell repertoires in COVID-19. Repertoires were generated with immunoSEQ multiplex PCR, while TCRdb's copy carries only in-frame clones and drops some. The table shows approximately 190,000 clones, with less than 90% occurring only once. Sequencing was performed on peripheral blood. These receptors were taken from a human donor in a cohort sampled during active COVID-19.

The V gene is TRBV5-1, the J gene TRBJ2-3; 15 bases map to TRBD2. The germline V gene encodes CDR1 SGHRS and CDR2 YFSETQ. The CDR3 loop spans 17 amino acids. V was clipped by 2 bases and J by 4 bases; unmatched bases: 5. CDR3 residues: CASSLRTSGGVSDTQYF. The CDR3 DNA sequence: TGCGCCAGCAGCTTAAGGACTAGCGGGGGGGTGTCAGATACGCAGTATTTT.

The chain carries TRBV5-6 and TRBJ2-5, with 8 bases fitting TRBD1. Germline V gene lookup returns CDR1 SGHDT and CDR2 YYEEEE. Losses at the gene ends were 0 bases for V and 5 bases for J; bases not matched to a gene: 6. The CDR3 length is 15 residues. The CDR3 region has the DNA TGTGCCAGCAGCTTGGGGACAGGGTTGTGGGAGACCCAGTACTTC. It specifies CASSLGTGLWETQYF.

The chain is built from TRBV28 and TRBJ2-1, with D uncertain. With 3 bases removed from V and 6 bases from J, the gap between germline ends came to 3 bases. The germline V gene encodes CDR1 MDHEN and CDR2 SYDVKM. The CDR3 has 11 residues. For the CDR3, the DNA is TGTGCCAGCAGTTTTCTCAATGAGCAGTTCTTC. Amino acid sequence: CASSFLNEQFF.

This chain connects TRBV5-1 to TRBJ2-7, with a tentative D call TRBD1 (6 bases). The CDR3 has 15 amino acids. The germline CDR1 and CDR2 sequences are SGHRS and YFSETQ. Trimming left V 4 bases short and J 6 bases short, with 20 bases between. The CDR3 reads CASSGQDSRDREQYF. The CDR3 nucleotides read TGCGCCAGCAGCGGTCAGGACAGCCGGGATCGCGAGCAGTACTTC.

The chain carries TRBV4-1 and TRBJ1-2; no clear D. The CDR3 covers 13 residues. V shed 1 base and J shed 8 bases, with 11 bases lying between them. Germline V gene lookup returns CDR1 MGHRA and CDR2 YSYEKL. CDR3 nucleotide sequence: TGCGCCAGCAGCCAAGGGCGGGATGTGGGCTACACCTTC. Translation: CASSQGRDVGYTF.

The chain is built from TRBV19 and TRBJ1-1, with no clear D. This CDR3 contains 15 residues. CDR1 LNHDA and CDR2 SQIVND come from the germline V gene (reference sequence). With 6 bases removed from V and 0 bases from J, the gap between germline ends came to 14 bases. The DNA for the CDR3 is TGTGCCAGTAGGGGTAGATACGACATGAACACTGAAGCTTTCTTT. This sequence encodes CASRGRYDMNTEAFF.

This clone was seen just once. CDR3 sequence: CASSQTTGQGRETQYF. The DNA for the CDR3 is TGCGCCAGCAGCCAAACCACTGGACAGGGCAGGGAGACCCAGTACTTC. The chain couples TRBV4-1 to TRBJ2-5; 8 nucleotides agree with TRBD1. V was pared by 2 bases and J by 5 bases, with 10 bases of the junction left unmatched. CDR1 is MGHRA, CDR2 YSYEKL, per germline. The length of the CDR3 is 16 residues.